This TCR beta chain came from a study of regulatory T cells in long-lasting Graves disease. Overall study context: With positive TSH receptor antibodies and over 5 years of antithyroid drugs, Graves' disease was considered persistent. General study findings and limits: Patients with persistent disease showed a bias toward TRBV28, TRBJ1-2 and TRBJ2-5.

Time point noted: persistent/refractory GD, antithyroid drugs over 5 years with positive TRAb. PBMCs were the source of the RNA used for TCR sequencing. This clonotype was seen a handful of times. Its antigen is unknown. Germline V gene data show CDR1 as DFQATT and CDR2 as SNEGSKA (reference sequence). The trim removed 3 bases at V and 4 bases at J, leaving 5 bases unmatched. The CDR3 extends over 13 amino acids. Through Arm-PCR of CDR3 regions and iRepertoire HTBI primers, TCR beta libraries were built. TCRdb re-analysed the multiplex PCR reads in MiXCR, keeping a single row per CDR3 protein. The table shows 430,000 or so distinct CDR3 sequences, with over 20% occurring only once.

The sequence derives from a female donor with Graves disease. This sample comprised peripheral blood mononuclear cells (PBMCs), obtained when the disease was refractory, from a patient treated with antithyroid drugs. The gene calls are TRBV20-1 and TRBJ2-5; TRBD2 agrees at 7 bases. In DNA, the CDR3 is TGCAGTGCTAGGGGCTGGGGGGGAGAGACCCAGTACTTC. It specifies CSARGWGGETQYF.